The clone carrying this TCR beta chain showed up just a few times. Its matching antigen is unknown. Other DNA sequences in this specimen translate into the identical CDR3. This record comes from a study of beta chain features in type 1 diabetes. Study background: Cells sorted and examined across all samples totaled 85 million to 110 million. Findings and caveats of the study: Insertions were fewer and deletions more numerous at VDJ junctions in type 1 diabetes patients.

Germline V lookup: CDR1 DFQATT, CDR2 SNEGSKA (reference sequence). Trimming took 1 base from V and 4 from J, leaving 3 bases between them. The CDR3 extends over 11 amino acids. Every bit of the isolated RNA underwent reverse transcription, so sequencing read expressed TCRB transcripts. Using immunoSEQ multiplex PCR, the repertoire was profiled, and TCRdb retains in-frame clones only, with some absent. The table shows around 500,000 clones, with around 28% occurring only once. The V and J genes are TRBV20-1 and TRBJ2-3; D unresolved. The receptor's source is a man between 18 and 35 years old in good health. The sequencing input was naive CD4+ T cells from blood. The CDR3 reads CSARGPDTQYF. The CDR3 coding sequence is TGCAGTGCTAGAGGGCCAGATACGCAGTATTTT.